This entry lists 27 T cell receptor beta chains sequenced from one sample in a study of blood T cell dynamics during melanoma immunotherapy. Sequencing was performed with immunoSEQ multiplex PCR; in TCRdb, only in-frame clones are kept and a portion is missing. The repertoire has more than 10,000 clones, around 83% of them found once; the top ten carry approximately 4.4%. Time point noted: pre-treatment baseline. Specimen: blood, collected from a patient treated with checkpoint blockade. The receptor source for this set is a human donor with melanoma.

This clone was seen only a few times. V and J are TRBV18 and TRBJ2-2; D possibly corresponds to TRBD1 (6 bases). The CDR3 loop spans 15 amino acids. Germline V CDR1 and CDR2: KGHSH, LQKENI. The V gene lost 3 bases and the J gene lost 2 bases, with 10 bases spanning the gap. The CDR3 bases are TGTGCCAGCTCACCCGGACAGACTAACACCGGGGAGCTGTTTTTT. Amino acid sequence: CASSPGQTNTGELFF.

The chain combines TRBV2 with TRBJ2-7, with TRBD1 matching over 9 bases. Germline CDR1 is SNHLY and CDR2 is FYNNEI. V lost 7 bases to trimming and J lost 6 bases; unmatched junction nucleotides: 4. The CDR3 length is 12 residues. Here the CDR3 reads CASTYRGREQYF. CDR3 nucleotide sequence: TGTGCCAGCACCTACAGGGGGCGCGAGCAGTACTTC.

This chain links TRBV14 with TRBJ1-6; perhaps TRBD1 as D (6 bases). The germline CDR1 and CDR2 sequences are SGHDN and FVKESK. V was trimmed by 4 bases and J by 8 bases, leaving 9 bases between them. The CDR3 runs 13 residues. The CDR3 DNA reads as TGTGCCAGCAGCCCCCGGACAGATTCACCCCTCCACTTT. Encoded protein: CASSPRTDSPLHF. Full variable domain (missing parts from reference TRBV14 and TRBJ1-6): EAGVTQFPSHSVIEKGQTVTLRCDPISGHDNLYWYRRVMGKEIKFLLHFVKESKQDESGMPNNRFLAERTGGTYSTLKVQPAELEDSGVYFCASSPRTDSPLHFGNGTRLTVT.

The chain employs TRBV7-2 and TRBJ2-1; 10 bases agree with TRBD2. Germline assignment: CDR1 SGHTA and CDR2 FQGNSA. J gave up 2 bases and V 1 base, and 2 bases lay outside the gene matches. There are 16 residues in the CDR3. CDR3 region: CASSLGGLAAYNEQFF. In DNA form, the CDR3 reads TGTGCCAGCAGCTTAGGTGGACTAGCGGCCTACAATGAGCAGTTCTTC.

This clone was recorded once. The J gene is TRBJ2-1, the V gene TRBV2; TRBD2 aligns across 11 bases. Germline CDR1 and CDR2: SNHLY and FYNNEI. After removal of 5 bases from V and 2 bases from J, the junction contained 2 bases not matched to a gene. The CDR3 totals 15 residues. The CDR3 DNA is TGTGCCAGCAGTTTTAGCGGGGGGGCCTACAATGAGCAGTTCTTC. Encoded protein: CASSFSGGAYNEQFF.

J is TRBJ1-2 and V is TRBV7-3; D is unresolved. Deletions cut 5 bases from V and 7 bases from J, with 14 bases between. The CDR3 is 13 residues long. Per the germline V gene, CDR1 is SGHTA and CDR2 is FQGTGA. CDR3 nucleotide sequence: TGTGCCAGCAGCCCTAACCTCGTAGGTGGCTACACCTTC. Its protein product is CASSPNLVGGYTF.

This chain links TRBV5-1 with TRBJ2-6, with a tentative D call TRBD1 (5 bases). Trimming took 4 bases from V and 4 from J, leaving 12 bases between them. This CDR3 contains 15 residues. The germline CDR1 and CDR2 sequences are SGHRS and YFSETQ. The DNA for the CDR3 is TGCGCCAGCAGCCGCTCCCGACAGGGGGCCAACGTCCTGACTTTC. Translated, it gives CASSRSRQGANVLTF.

The V call is TRBV2, the J call TRBJ2-6; 8 nucleotides match TRBD1. Losses at the gene ends were 6 bases for V and 1 base for J; bases not matched to a gene: 5. The CDR3 contains 16 residues. Looked up from germline, CDR1 is SNHLY and CDR2 is FYNNEI. Here the CDR3 reads CASRDRENSGANVLTF. As DNA, the CDR3 is TGTGCCAGCAGGGACAGGGAAAATTCTGGGGCCAACGTCCTGACTTTC.

The chain links TRBV11-1 to TRBJ2-7, with unresolved D. CDR3 length equals 13 residues. Germline V lookup: CDR1 SGHAT, CDR2 FQDESV (reference sequence). Trimming removed 2 bases at V and 2 bases at J, with 7 bases between. CDR3 in amino acids: CASSLLRTYEQYF. CDR3 DNA sequence: TGTGCCAGCAGCTTATTACGAACCTACGAGCAGTACTTC.

With respect to this clone: Other DNA sequences in this sample translate to the same CDR3. The CDR3 sequence is CASSFSGTGGNQPQHF. CDR3 in DNA: TGTGCCAGCAGTTTCTCCGGGACAGGAGGTAATCAGCCCCAGCATTTT. J is TRBJ1-5 and V is TRBV27; TRBD1 aligns across 8 bases. The CDR3 has 16 residues. V shed 3 bases, J shed 4 bases, and the junction held 8 bases outside the gene matches. Germline V lookup: CDR1 MNHEY, CDR2 SMNVEV (reference sequence).

The chain links TRBV6-1 to TRBJ1-1, with a weak D call TRBD1 (5 bases). The CDR3 length is 16 residues. Deletions cut 3 bases from V and 5 bases from J, with 19 bases between. In germline, CDR1 is MNHNS, CDR2 SASEGT. The CDR3 reads CASSEGGSGSGTEAFF. CDR3 nucleotides: TGTGCCAGCAGTGAGGGGGGGAGTGGGAGTGGAACTGAAGCTTTCTTT.

The chain carries TRBV12-5 and TRBJ2-7; 10 bases line up with TRBD2. Germline V gene sequence: CDR1 LGHNT, CDR2 FRNRAP. Losses at the gene ends were 7 bases for V and 4 bases for J; bases not matched to a gene: 10. CDR3 size: 15 residues. This CDR3 reads CASDKSGRVKYEQYF. DNA of the CDR3: TGTGCTAGTGACAAGAGCGGGAGGGTTAAGTACGAGCAGTACTTC.

The chain has TRBV18 and TRBJ2-3; 12 bases line up with TRBD2. The J segment lost 5 bases and the V segment lost 5 bases, leaving 2 bases of the junction unmatched. The length of the CDR3 is 14 residues. Germline CDR1 is KGHSH and CDR2 is LQKENI. CDR3 coding DNA: TGTGCCAGCTCAAGGGGACTAGCGGGAGATACGCAGTATTTT. Translating gives CASSRGLAGDTQYF.

V gene TRBV25-1 combines with J gene TRBJ2-5; 9 positions match TRBD2. The trim removed 6 bases at V and 5 bases at J, leaving 10 bases unmatched. The CDR3 loop spans 15 amino acids. CDR1 and CDR2 from the germline V gene are MGHDK and SYGVNS. CDR3 amino acids: CASSDSGGPRETQYF. The CDR3 DNA reads TGTGCCAGCAGCGATAGCGGGGGCCCGCGGGAGACCCAGTACTTC.

The chain links TRBV19 to TRBJ2-7, with 8 nucleotides matching TRBD2. This CDR3 comprises 15 residues. Trimming removed 5 bases from V and 3 bases from J; junction bases left unmatched: 9. The germline CDR1 and CDR2 sequences are LNHDA and SQIVND (reference sequence). This CDR3 reads CASSFYSGMYYEQYF. As DNA, the CDR3 is TGTGCCAGTAGTTTCTATAGCGGGATGTACTACGAGCAGTACTTC.

The rearrangement joins TRBV6-6 to TRBJ2-1; D is ambiguous. Between the trimmed V and J ends, which lost 6 bases and 6 bases, there was a span of 6 bases. This CDR3 is 11 amino acids long. Germline lookup yields CDR1 MNHNY and CDR2 SVGAGI (reference sequence). In nucleotides, the CDR3 is TGTGCCAGCAGACGCGGCAATGAGCAGTTCTTC. Its translation: CASRRGNEQFF.

CDR3 in DNA: TGTGCCAGCAGCCCCGGGTCTCACAAGGGCTCACCCCTCCACTTT. It is translated as CASSPGSHKGSPLHF. This chain links TRBV2 with TRBJ1-6; D unresolved. The CDR3 sequence is 15 residues long. CDR1 and CDR2 (germline): SNHLY, FYNNEI. The V gene lost 6 bases and the J gene lost 10 bases, with 19 bases spanning the gap.

The rearrangement joins TRBV27 to TRBJ1-5, with a weak D call TRBD1 (6 bases). The CDR3 is made up of 15 amino acids. Trimming cost V 4 bases and J 3 bases, with 13 bases left between them. The germline V gene has CDR1 MNHEY and CDR2 SMNVEV (reference sequence). CDR3 loop: CASSSTQGSNQPQHF. CDR3 coding DNA: TGTGCCAGCAGTTCGACCCAGGGGTCCAATCAGCCCCAGCATTTT.

The gene calls are TRBV29-1 and TRBJ1-1; no definite D call. Germline V gene lookup returns CDR1 SQVTM and CDR2 ANQGSEA. V dropped 7 bases and J dropped 2 bases, with 5 bases sitting between them. This CDR3 comprises 10 residues. In nucleotides, the CDR3 is TGCAGCGCTTTCAACACTGAAGCTTTCTTT. It specifies CSAFNTEAFF.

This clone has only one observation. The chain recombines TRBV6-1 with TRBJ1-2; 9 bases map to TRBD1. Germline CDR1 and CDR2: MNHNS and SASEGT. V lost 5 bases and J lost 4; bases outside the gene matches: 5. The CDR3 totals 14 residues. CDR3 DNA: TGTGCCAGCAGTAATACAGGGGGCGGCTATGGCTACACCTTC. Translating gives CASSNTGGGYGYTF.

The chain has TRBV7-2 and TRBJ2-5; D may be TRBD1 or TRBD2 (7 bases each). Germline V CDR1 and CDR2: SGHTA, FQGNSA. The V end lost 1 base, the J end lost 5 bases, and 14 bases lay between the germline ends. The CDR3 consists of 15 residues. CDR3 loop: CASSLGRGTVETQYF. Here the CDR3 DNA reads TGTGCCAGCAGCTTAGGGCGGGGGACAGTTGAGACCCAGTACTTC.

The chain uses TRBV14 and TRBJ2-1; D not resolved. This CDR3 has 13 residues. V was cut by 3 bases and J by 3 bases, with 6 bases left in between. From germline, CDR1 is SGHDN and CDR2 FVKESK. CDR3 in amino acids: CASSQFFYNEQFF. DNA for the CDR3: TGTGCCAGCAGCCAGTTCTTCTACAATGAGCAGTTCTTC.

The chain has TRBV18 and TRBJ2-7; either TRBD1 or TRBD2 may fit D (5 bases each). Germline CDR1 and CDR2: KGHSH and LQKENI. The CDR3 spans 16 residues. V lost 5 bases and J lost 1, with 18 bases in between. The CDR3 coding sequence is TGTGCCAGCTCAGACCCCGGGACCCTCGTATCCTACGAGCAGTACTTC. This translates into CASSDPGTLVSYEQYF.

The chain joins TRBV29-1 to TRBJ1-1, with 8 nucleotides matching TRBD1. V trimming: 6 bases; J trimming: 2 bases; junction bases outside the gene matches: 5. The CDR3 length is 13 residues. Germline V gene sequence: CDR1 SQVTM, CDR2 ANQGSEA. The DNA of the CDR3 is TGCAGCGTGGATGGACAGGGAAACACTGAAGCTTTCTTT. It encodes CSVDGQGNTEAFF.

The chain uses TRBV7-8 and TRBJ2-7; the D is unclear. Between the trimmed V and J ends, which lost 1 base and 6 bases, there was a span of 13 bases. Germline lookup yields CDR1 SGHVS and CDR2 FQNEAQ. There are 14 residues in the CDR3. The CDR3 spells CASSLETVVSEQYF. DNA for the CDR3: TGTGCCAGCAGCTTAGAAACGGTAGTCAGCGAGCAGTACTTC.

The chain recombines TRBV10-2 with TRBJ2-5; TRBD2 agrees at 11 bases. J lost 1 base, V lost 6 bases, and 1 base had no gene match. Germline V CDR1 and CDR2: WSHSY, SAAADI. The CDR3 consists of 14 residues. The CDR3 nucleotides read TGCGCCAGCAGACTAGCGGGGGTCCAAGAGACCCAGTACTTC. This codes for CASRLAGVQETQYF.

This clone was counted a single time. CDR3 sequence (DNA): TGTGCCAGCAGTGAAGACCTGTTGGAGCAGTACTTC. This codes for CASSEDLLEQYF. The V call is TRBV6-1, the J call TRBJ2-7; D gene uncertain. The CDR3 loop spans 12 amino acids. Looked up from germline, CDR1 is MNHNS and CDR2 is SASEGT. The V and J ends lost 1 base and 7 bases respectively, with 8 bases between them.